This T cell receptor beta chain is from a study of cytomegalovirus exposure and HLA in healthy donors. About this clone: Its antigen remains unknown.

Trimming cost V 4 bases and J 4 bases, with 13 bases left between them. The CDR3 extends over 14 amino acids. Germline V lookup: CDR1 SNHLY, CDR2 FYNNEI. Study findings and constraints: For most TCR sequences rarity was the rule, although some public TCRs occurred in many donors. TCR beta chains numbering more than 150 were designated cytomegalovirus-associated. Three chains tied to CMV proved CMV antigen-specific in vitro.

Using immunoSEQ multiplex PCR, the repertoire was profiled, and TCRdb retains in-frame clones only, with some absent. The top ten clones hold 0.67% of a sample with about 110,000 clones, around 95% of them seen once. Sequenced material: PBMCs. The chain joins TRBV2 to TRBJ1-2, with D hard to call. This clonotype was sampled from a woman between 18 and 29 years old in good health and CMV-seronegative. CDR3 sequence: CASSGTNFAYGYTF. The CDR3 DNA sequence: TGTGCCAGCAGTGGAACAAATTTCGCCTATGGCTACACCTTC.